The sample holds many counts of the clone carrying this T cell receptor (beta chain). Next came a second PCR, run for about 6 to 11 cycles, which used a sample-barcoded 5' primer along with a J-beta primer mix. A template-switch adaptor that had 12 random nucleotides put a tag on each cDNA molecule. Every individual sample yielded 2.5 million or more paired-end reads (each containing CDR3). TCRdb passed the 5' RACE reads through MiXCR, listing each CDR3 protein once. The sample lists about 1.7 million distinct CDR3 sequences; 25% to 30% were seen once. The data were obtained in a study of blood T cells in healthy people across ages. CDR1 is DFQATT and CDR2 is SNEGSKA in the germline V gene (reference sequence). There are 14 residues in the CDR3. Trimming stripped 6 bases from V and 5 bases from J, with 17 bases between. Each donor's blood draw was 7.5 to 10 milliliters of peripheral blood.

This TCR was recovered from a woman aged 25 to 45 in good health. The V call is TRBV20-1, the J call TRBJ2-1; D is perhaps TRBD2 (6 bases). The sequenced sample consisted of blood. This CDR3 is CSANAGTHDNEQFF. CDR3 sequence (DNA): TGCAGTGCGAACGCCGGGACTCACGACAATGAGCAGTTCTTC.